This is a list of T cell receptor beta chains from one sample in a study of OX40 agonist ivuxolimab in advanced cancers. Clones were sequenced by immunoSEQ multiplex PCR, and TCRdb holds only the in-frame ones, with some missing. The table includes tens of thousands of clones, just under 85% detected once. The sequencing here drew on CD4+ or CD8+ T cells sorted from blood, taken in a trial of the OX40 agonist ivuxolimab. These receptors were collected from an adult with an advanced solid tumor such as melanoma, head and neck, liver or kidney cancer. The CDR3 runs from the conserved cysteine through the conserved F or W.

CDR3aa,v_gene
CASSPKHGSIHEQFF,TRBV7-9
CASSDGTGGVYGYTF,TRBV5-4
CASSSPDPTRTNEQFF,TRBV27
CASTGTTVYSNQPQHF,TRBV19
CASSSAGADTQYF,TRBV7-9
CASSLPTGGDGEAFF,TRBV7-9
CASRTLMNTEAFF,TRBV19
CASSFGTSGNTGELFF,TRBV28
CASSLSDLTTDTQYF,TRBV27
CASSHGPSGGNEQFF,TRBV11-2
CASSPLGGSTDTQYF,TRBV6-1
CASRSPGLVDPDTQYF,TRBV19
CAIWAGGAYEQYF,TRBV10-3
CASSLAGDEQYF,TRBV6-6
CASSFGAEGNQPQHF,TRBV27
CSVEAGQGSYGYTF,TRBV29-1
CASSPQAGADNEQFF,TRBV7-9
CASSLGNLETQYF,TRBV28
CAISEGVQPQHF,TRBV10-3
CASSSPSSQVEKTQYF,TRBV7-9
CSVFTGLNTEAFF,TRBV29-1
CASGTANTGELFF,TRBV2
CASSLSRALSYEQYF,TRBV5-1
CASRTPTGEQFF,TRBV5-4
CASSLYTSGGQETQYF,TRBV5-6
CASSLILAGDGVYEQYF,TRBV11-2
CASSPITGWNTEAFF,TRBV27
CASSTRDRGNTEAFF,TRBV27
CASSFEGRWGDTQYF,TRBV7-9
CASSPRTDTQYF,TRBV28
CATSRASGMTDTQYF,TRBV15
CASRSGGASEQFF,TRBV4-2
CASSVGGQGPDTQYF,TRBV9
CASSFGSPGELFF,TRBV5-6
CASSQDATGAGNSPLHF,TRBV4-1